These 21 T cell receptor beta chains share one sample of origin, sequenced in a study of T cells after yellow fever vaccination. TCRdb re-analysed the 5' RACE reads in MiXCR, keeping a single row per CDR3 protein. The sample includes 100,000 to 150,000 distinct CDR3 sequences, about 7% of them seen just once. The source material was CD4+ T cells sorted from PBMCs, sampled 9 to 10 days after the first yellow fever vaccination. These receptor sequences come from a man in his late teens or twenties who received the YFV17D yellow fever vaccine.

In this sample, this clonotype turned up many times. The chain recombines TRBV12-3 or TRBV12-4 with TRBJ2-2, with a tentative D call TRBD2 (6 bases). The V and J ends lost 6 bases and 4 bases respectively, with 15 bases between them. CDR3 length equals 15 residues. The CDR3 DNA sequence: TGTGCCAGCAGACCCTTGACTAGGCGCACCGGGGAGCTGTTTTTT. Protein: CASRPLTRRTGELFF.

This clonotype occurred a few times. The chain joins TRBV7-2 to TRBJ1-2; TRBD1 matches 7 bases. Germline assignment: CDR1 SGHTA and CDR2 FQGNSA. The CDR3 contains 14 residues. V dropped 3 bases and J dropped 1; count of bases not matched to a gene: 2. In DNA, the CDR3 is TGTGCCAGCAGCTTGACAGGGTTTAACTATGGCTACACCTTC. This translates into CASSLTGFNYGYTF.

As regards this clonotype: A much more abundant neighbour one base away suggests this may be a read error. The chain combines TRBV23-1 with TRBJ1-1, with 10 bases aligning to TRBD1. TRBV23-1 falls under the ORF class, with uncertain function. Trimming cost V 6 bases and J 2 bases; bases outside gene matches: 3. The CDR3 runs 14 residues. CDR3 bases: TGCGCCAGCAGCACGACAGGGGGCAACACTGAAGCTTTCTTT. Translation gives CASSTTGGNTEAFF.

The chain links TRBV23-1 to TRBJ1-3; no definite D call. TRBV23-1 is placed among ORFs of uncertain function. The CDR3 extends over 15 amino acids. Trimming pared 7 bases from V and 0 bases from J, leaving 13 bases between. The DNA for the CDR3 is TGCGCCAGCATCCGACCCACACCCTCTGGAAACACCATATATTTT. Its translation: CASIRPTPSGNTIYF.

The chain recombines TRBV6-5 with TRBJ1-1, with D tentatively TRBD1 (5 bases). V shed 5 bases and J shed 6 bases, with 22 bases lying between them. This CDR3 is built from 16 residues. CDR1 MNHEY and CDR2 SVGAGI come from the germline V gene. The CDR3 DNA reads as TGTGCCAGCAGTCGGGAGACAGCGAAGAATGGGGCTGAAGCTTTCTTT. Its protein product is CASSRETAKNGAEAFF.

In this sample, this clonotype turned up many times. CDR3 DNA sequence: TGTGCCAGCAGCTTTCAAGCCGGGGAGCTGTTTTTT. This encodes CASSFQAGELFF. The V and J genes are TRBV7-2 and TRBJ2-2; D uncertain. Trimming stripped 3 bases from V and 6 bases from J, with 5 bases between. CDR3 length: 12 amino acids. CDR1 and CDR2 from the germline V gene are SGHTA and FQGNSA.

For the CDR3, the DNA is TGCGCCAGCAGACGAACCGAGCAGTACGTC. It encodes CASRRTEQYV. The gene calls are TRBV23-1 and TRBJ2-7; D is unresolved. TRBV23-1 is assigned to the ORF class and has an uncertain function. The CDR3 covers 10 residues. The germline V and J ends were trimmed by 6 bases and 6 bases, with 6 bases remaining between them.

About this clonotype itself: A much larger clone lies a single base off, so this may be a read error. The rearrangement uses TRBV7-3 and TRBJ1-1, with D unclear. V shed 1 base and J shed 5 bases, with 8 bases lying between them. This CDR3 contains 13 residues. Germline V gene data show CDR1 as SGHTA and CDR2 as FQGTGA. The CDR3 DNA is TGTGCCAGCAGCTTAAGGAAAAGGACTGAAGCTTTCTTT. Protein: CASSLRKRTEAFF. Full variable domain (missing parts from reference TRBV7-3 and TRBJ1-1): GAGVSQTPSNKVTEKGKYVELRCDPISGHTALYWYRQSLGQGPEFLIYFQGTGAADDSGLPNDRFFAVRPEGSVSTLKIQRTERGDSAVYLCASSLRKRTEAFFGQGTRLTVV.

This clonotype was observed a few times. The J gene is TRBJ2-2, the V gene TRBV7-2; 7 bases line up with TRBD2. Germline CDR1 and CDR2: SGHTA and FQGNSA. The CDR3 has 22 residues. With 5 bases clipped from V and 0 bases from J, the junction kept 24 bases outside the gene matches. CDR3 DNA: TGTGCCAGCAGCGGAGGCCCCTGGGGGGGGGGACGCGCAGAGACGAACACCGGGGAGCTGTTTTTT. Its translation is CASSGGPWGGGRAETNTGELFF.

This clonotype was seen repeatedly, ten times or more. The genes are TRBV7-4 and TRBJ2-3; 9 bases line up with TRBD1. CDR3 length equals 15 residues. After removal of 5 bases from V and 3 bases from J, the junction contained 6 bases not matched to a gene. The germline CDR1 and CDR2 sequences are SGHVT and SQSDAQ. CDR3 sequence (DNA): TGTGCCAGCAGCCCGAAGACAGGGGGGACAGATACGCAGTATTTT. Translated, it gives CASSPKTGGTDTQYF.

This clonotype has at least ten counts. The chain recombines TRBV7-9 with TRBJ2-7; tentatively, D is TRBD1 or TRBD2 (5 bases each). V lost 3 bases and J 6 bases, leaving 9 bases between the germline ends. The CDR3 consists of 12 residues. The germline V gene encodes CDR1 SEHNR and CDR2 FQNEAQ (reference sequence). DNA for the CDR3: TGTGCCAGCAGCTTCGAGGGGACCGAGCAGTACGTC. Its protein is CASSFEGTEQYV.

The chain's CDR3 is CASSDDISYEQYF. The DNA of the CDR3 is TGTGCCAGCTCAGACGACATCTCCTACGAGCAGTACTTC. The chain recombines TRBV19 with TRBJ2-7, with unresolved D. CDR1 LNHDA and CDR2 SQIVND come from the germline V gene (reference sequence). V was trimmed by 9 bases and J by 0 bases, leaving 12 bases between them. The CDR3 extends over 13 amino acids.

This clonotype showed up just a few times. This chain links TRBV18 with TRBJ2-7; 9 bases map to TRBD1. Germline CDR1 KGHSH, CDR2 LQKENI. CDR3 size: 15 residues. Trimming cost V 6 bases and J 0 bases; bases outside gene matches: 6. The DNA of the CDR3 is TGTGCCAGCTCTCCCGGACAGGGGAGCTCCTACGAGCAGTACTTC. This codes for CASSPGQGSSYEQYF.

The V and J genes are TRBV5-1 and TRBJ2-2; 7 bases line up with TRBD2. Germline assignment: CDR1 SGHRS and CDR2 YFSETQ. Losses at the gene ends were 7 bases for V and 1 base for J; bases not matched to a gene: 4. This CDR3 comprises 14 residues. The CDR3 protein is CASESGVNTGELFF. The DNA for the CDR3 is TGCGCCAGCGAGAGCGGGGTGAACACCGGGGAGCTGTTTTTT.

The chain is built from TRBV18 and TRBJ1-6; 9 bases are shared with TRBD1. The trim removed 3 bases at V and 8 bases at J, leaving 5 bases unmatched. The CDR3 consists of 15 residues. Germline loops: CDR1 KGHSH, CDR2 LQKENI. The CDR3 sequence is CASSPRQGGDSPLHF. CDR3 nucleotides: TGTGCCAGCTCACCCAGACAGGGGGGGGATTCACCCCTCCACTTT.

The table lists this clonotype with many counts. The chain combines TRBV6-5 with TRBJ2-5; 10 nucleotides match TRBD2. V lost 4 bases to trimming and J lost 2 bases; unmatched junction nucleotides: 7. Germline assignment: CDR1 MNHEY and CDR2 SVGAGI. There are 16 residues in the CDR3. The CDR3 is CASSFSPSGGQETQYF. The CDR3, as DNA: TGTGCCAGCAGTTTCTCACCTAGCGGGGGACAAGAGACCCAGTACTTC.

This clonotype showed up many times. This chain uses TRBV7-2 with TRBJ2-3; the match to TRBD2 covers 12 bases. The CDR3 is 17 residues long. The V gene's germline CDR1 is SGHTA and CDR2 FQGNSA. The V segment lost 5 bases and the J segment 1 base; nucleotides outside the gene matches: 7. The CDR3 protein is CASSKRLAGDRTDTQYF. The CDR3 DNA follows: TGTGCCAGCAGCAAACGACTAGCGGGGGACCGCACAGATACGCAGTATTTT.

Worth noting for this clonotype: This may be a read error, as it is one base from a much larger clone. J is TRBJ2-4 and V is TRBV7-2, with D possibly matching TRBD2 (6 bases). The CDR3 totals 13 residues. Germline V gives CDR1 SGHTA, CDR2 FQGNSA. The V gene lost 5 bases and the J gene lost 9 bases, with 14 bases spanning the gap. The DNA of the CDR3 is TGTGCCAGCAGCCCCCAAAGCGGGTCCATTCAGTACTTC. Its protein product is CASSPQSGSIQYF.

In its sample, this clonotype was seen many times. The chain has TRBV20-1 and TRBJ2-1, with 10 bases that match TRBD1. J gave up 9 bases and V 5 bases, and 7 bases lay outside the gene matches. Germline lookup yields CDR1 DFQATT and CDR2 SNEGSKA (reference sequence). This CDR3 spans 13 amino acids. CDR3 region: CSAYDRGLGEQFF. The CDR3 nucleotides read TGCAGTGCTTACGACAGGGGGCTCGGTGAGCAGTTCTTC.

This clonotype occurred many times. V and J are TRBV20-1 and TRBJ2-3; D may correspond to TRBD1 or TRBD2 (5 bases each). The germline V gene encodes CDR1 DFQATT and CDR2 SNEGSKA (reference sequence). This CDR3 has 12 amino acids. The CDR3 spells CSPGRSPDTQYF. CDR3 DNA: TGCAGCCCGGGGCGCTCGCCAGATACGCAGTATTTT.

This clonotype was counted at least ten times. The V and J genes are TRBV5-1 and TRBJ2-3, with 13 bases lining up with TRBD2. The J segment lost 1 base and the V segment lost 4 bases, leaving 6 bases of the junction unmatched. The CDR3 totals 17 residues. The germline gives CDR1 SGHRS, CDR2 YFSETQ. CDR3 amino acids: CASSPRGTSGGTDTQYF. CDR3 bases: TGCGCCAGCAGCCCCCGGGGGACTAGCGGGGGCACAGATACGCAGTATTTT.